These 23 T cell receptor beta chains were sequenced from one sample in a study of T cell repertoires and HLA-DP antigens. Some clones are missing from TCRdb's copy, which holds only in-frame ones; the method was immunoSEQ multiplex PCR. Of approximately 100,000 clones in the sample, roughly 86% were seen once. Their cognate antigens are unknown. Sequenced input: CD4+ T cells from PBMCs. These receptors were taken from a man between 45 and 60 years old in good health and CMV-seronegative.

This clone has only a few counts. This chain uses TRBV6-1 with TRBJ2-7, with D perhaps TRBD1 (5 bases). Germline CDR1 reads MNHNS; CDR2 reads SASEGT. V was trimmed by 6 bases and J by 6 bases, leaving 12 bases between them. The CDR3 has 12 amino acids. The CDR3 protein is CASRARVAEQYF. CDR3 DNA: TGTGCCAGCAGGGCCAGGGTCGCCGAGCAGTACTTC.

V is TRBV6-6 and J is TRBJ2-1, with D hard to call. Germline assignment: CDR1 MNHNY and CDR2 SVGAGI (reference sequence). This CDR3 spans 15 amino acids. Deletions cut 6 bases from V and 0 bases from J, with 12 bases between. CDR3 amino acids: CASRHLSSSYNEQFF. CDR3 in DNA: TGTGCCAGCAGACATCTAAGTAGCTCCTACAATGAGCAGTTCTTC.

CDR3 amino acids: CASSLLGGSSTDTQYF. The CDR3 coding sequence is TGTGCCAGCAGCTTATTGGGTGGGTCTAGCACAGATACGCAGTATTTT. The rearrangement joins TRBV7-2 to TRBJ2-3, with unresolved D. The germline V and J ends were trimmed by 2 bases and 0 bases, with 12 bases remaining between them. CDR1 and CDR2 from the germline V gene are SGHTA and FQGNSA. The CDR3 contains 16 residues.

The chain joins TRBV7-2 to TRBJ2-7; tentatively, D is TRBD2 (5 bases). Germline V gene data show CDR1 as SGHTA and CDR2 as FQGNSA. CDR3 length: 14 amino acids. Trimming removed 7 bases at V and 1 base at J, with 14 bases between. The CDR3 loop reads CASTPEVGSYEQYF. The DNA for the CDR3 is TGTGCCAGCACCCCGGAGGTAGGATCCTACGAGCAGTACTTC.

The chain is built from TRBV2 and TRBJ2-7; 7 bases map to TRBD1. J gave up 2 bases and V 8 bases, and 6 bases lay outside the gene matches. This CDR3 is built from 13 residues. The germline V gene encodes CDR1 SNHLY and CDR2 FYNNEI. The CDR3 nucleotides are TGTGCCAGCGCCGGGACAGTAACCTACGAGCAGTACTTC. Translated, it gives CASAGTVTYEQYF.

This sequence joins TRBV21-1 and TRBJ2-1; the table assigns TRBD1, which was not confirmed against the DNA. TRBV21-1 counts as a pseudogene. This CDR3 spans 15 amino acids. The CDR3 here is CASSAPRGPYGEQFF. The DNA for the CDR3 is TGTGCCAGCAGCGCTCCCAGGGGGCCCTATGGTGAGCAGTTCTTC.

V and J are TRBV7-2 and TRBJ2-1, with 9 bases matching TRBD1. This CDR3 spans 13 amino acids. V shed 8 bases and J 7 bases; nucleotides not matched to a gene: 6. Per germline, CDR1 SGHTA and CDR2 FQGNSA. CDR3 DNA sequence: TGTGCCAGCGACAGGGGGGTGAGAAATGAGCAGTTCTTC. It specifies CASDRGVRNEQFF.

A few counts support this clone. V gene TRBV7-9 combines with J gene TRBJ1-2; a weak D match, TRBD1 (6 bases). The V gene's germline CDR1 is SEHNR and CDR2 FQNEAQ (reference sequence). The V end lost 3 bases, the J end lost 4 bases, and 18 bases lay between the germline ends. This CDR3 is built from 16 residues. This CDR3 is CASSFSAAGGRYGYTF. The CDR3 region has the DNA TGTGCCAGCAGCTTTTCGGCAGCGGGGGGGCGCTATGGCTACACCTTC.

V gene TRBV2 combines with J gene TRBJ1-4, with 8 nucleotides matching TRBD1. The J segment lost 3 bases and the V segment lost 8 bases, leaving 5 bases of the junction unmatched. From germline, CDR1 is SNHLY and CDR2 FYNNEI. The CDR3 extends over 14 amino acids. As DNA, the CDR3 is TGTGCCAGCCGATGGACAGGGCCTAATGAAAAACTGTTTTTT. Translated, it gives CASRWTGPNEKLFF.

The CDR3 spells CASSYSSRAREKLFF. Here the CDR3 DNA reads TGTGCCAGCAGTTACTCGAGCCGCGCACGTGAAAAACTGTTTTTT. The V gene is TRBV6-5, the J gene TRBJ1-4; D not resolved. The V end lost 0 bases, the J end lost 7 bases, and 12 bases lay between the germline ends. CDR3 size: 15 residues. Germline lookup yields CDR1 MNHEY and CDR2 SVGAGI.

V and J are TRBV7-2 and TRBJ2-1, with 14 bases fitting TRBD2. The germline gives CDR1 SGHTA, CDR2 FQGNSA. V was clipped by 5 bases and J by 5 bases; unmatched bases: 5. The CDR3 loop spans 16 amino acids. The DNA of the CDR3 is TGTGCCAGCAGCCCGAGGACTAGCGGGGGGCACAATGAGCAGTTCTTC. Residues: CASSPRTSGGHNEQFF.

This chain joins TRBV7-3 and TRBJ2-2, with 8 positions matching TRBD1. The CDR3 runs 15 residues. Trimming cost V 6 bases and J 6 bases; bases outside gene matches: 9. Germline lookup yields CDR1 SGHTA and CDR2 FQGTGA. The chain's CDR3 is CASSEQGVGAGELFF. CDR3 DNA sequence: TGTGCCAGCAGTGAACAGGGGGTCGGAGCCGGGGAGCTGTTTTTT. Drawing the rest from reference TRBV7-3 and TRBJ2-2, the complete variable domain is GAGVSQTPSNKVTEKGKYVELRCDPISGHTALYWYRQSLGQGPEFLIYFQGTGAADDSGLPNDRFFAVRPEGSVSTLKIQRTERGDSAVYLCASSEQGVGAGELFFGEGSRLTVL.

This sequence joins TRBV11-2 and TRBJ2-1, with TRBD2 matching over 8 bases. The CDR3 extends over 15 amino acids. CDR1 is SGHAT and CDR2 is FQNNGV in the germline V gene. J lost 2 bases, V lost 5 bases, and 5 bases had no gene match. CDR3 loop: CASSTLAGTYNEQFF. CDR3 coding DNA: TGTGCCAGCAGCACCTTAGCGGGAACCTACAATGAGCAGTTCTTC.

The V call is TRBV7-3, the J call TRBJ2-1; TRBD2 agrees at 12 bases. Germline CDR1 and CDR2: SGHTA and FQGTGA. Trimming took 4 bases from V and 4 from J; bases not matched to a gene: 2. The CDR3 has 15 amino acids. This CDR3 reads CASSSLAGGYNEQFF. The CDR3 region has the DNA TGTGCCAGCAGCTCACTAGCGGGGGGATACAATGAGCAGTTCTTC.

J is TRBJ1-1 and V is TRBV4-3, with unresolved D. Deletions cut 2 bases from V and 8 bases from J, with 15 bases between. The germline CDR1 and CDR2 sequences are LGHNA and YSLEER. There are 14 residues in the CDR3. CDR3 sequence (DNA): TGCGCCAGCAGCCAATATATCGGGAGGTCAGAAGCTTTCTTT. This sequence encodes CASSQYIGRSEAFF.

The CDR3 here is CATSRDKFANTEAFF. CDR3 sequence (DNA): TGTGCCACCAGCAGAGATAAGTTTGCGAACACTGAAGCTTTCTTT. The chain has TRBV15 and TRBJ1-1; no reliable D call. V was cut by 0 bases and J by 1 base, with 9 bases left in between. CDR1 and CDR2 (germline): LNHNV, YYDKDF (reference sequence). The CDR3 loop spans 15 amino acids.

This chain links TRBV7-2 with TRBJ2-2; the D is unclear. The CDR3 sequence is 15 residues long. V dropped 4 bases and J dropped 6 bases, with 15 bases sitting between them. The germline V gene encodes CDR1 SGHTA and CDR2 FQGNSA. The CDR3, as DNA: TGTGCCAGCAGCTCCGTTTCGGGTAGTGCCGGGGAGCTGTTTTTT. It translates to CASSSVSGSAGELFF.

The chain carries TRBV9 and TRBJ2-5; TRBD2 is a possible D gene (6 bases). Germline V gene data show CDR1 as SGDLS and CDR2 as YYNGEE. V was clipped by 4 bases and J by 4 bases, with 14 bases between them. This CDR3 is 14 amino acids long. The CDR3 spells CASSPNVGGETQYF. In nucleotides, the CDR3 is TGTGCCAGCAGCCCTAACGTCGGGGGAGAGACCCAGTACTTC. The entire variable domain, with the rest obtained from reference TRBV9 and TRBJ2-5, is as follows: DSGVTQTPKHLITATGQRVTLRCSPRSGDLSVYWYQQSLDQGLQFLIQYYNGEERAKGNILERFSAQQFPDLHSELNLSSLELGDSALYFCASSPNVGGETQYFGPGTRLLVL.

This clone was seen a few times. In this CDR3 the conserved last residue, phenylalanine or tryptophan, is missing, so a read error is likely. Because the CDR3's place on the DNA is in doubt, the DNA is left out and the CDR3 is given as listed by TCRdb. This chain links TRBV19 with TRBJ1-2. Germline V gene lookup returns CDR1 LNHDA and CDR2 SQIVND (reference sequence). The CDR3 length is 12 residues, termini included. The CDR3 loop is CASSPQRGGNCP.

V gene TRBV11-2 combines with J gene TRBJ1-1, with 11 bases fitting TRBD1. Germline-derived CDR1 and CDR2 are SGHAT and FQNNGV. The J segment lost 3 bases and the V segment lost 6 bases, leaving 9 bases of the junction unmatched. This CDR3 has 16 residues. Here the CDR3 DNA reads TGTGCCAGCAGTAGGGGACAGGGGGGCGGGGACACTGAAGCTTTCTTT. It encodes CASSRGQGGGDTEAFF.

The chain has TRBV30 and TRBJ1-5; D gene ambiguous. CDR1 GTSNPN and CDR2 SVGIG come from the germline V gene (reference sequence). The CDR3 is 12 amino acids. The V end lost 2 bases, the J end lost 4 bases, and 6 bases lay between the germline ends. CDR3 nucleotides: TGTGCCTGGAGTAGGCGGAATCAGCCCCAGCATTTT. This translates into CAWSRRNQPQHF.

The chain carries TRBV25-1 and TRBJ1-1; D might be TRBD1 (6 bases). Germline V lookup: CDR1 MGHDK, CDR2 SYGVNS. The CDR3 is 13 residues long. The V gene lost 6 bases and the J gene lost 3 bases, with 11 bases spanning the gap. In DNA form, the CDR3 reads TGTGCCAGCAGAAACAGGGAGTACACTGAAGCTTTCTTT. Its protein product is CASRNREYTEAFF.

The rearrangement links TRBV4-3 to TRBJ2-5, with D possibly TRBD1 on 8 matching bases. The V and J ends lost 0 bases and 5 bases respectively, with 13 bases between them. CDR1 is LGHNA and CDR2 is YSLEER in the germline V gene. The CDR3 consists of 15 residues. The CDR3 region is CASSQEDREGETQYF. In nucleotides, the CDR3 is TGCGCCAGCAGCCAAGAGGACAGGGAGGGGGAGACCCAGTACTTC.